These 28 T cell receptor beta chains came from one sample sequenced in a study of OX40 agonist ivuxolimab in advanced cancers. TCRdb's table, derived via immunoSEQ multiplex PCR, lists solely in-frame clones and lacks some. The table lists 53,000 or so clones, roughly 92% of them singletons. Sequencing was performed on CD4+ or CD8+ T cells sorted from blood, taken in a trial of the OX40 agonist ivuxolimab. The receptor set was obtained from an adult with an advanced solid tumor such as melanoma, head and neck, liver or kidney cancer.

The rearrangement joins TRBV29-1 to TRBJ1-1, with D maybe TRBD1 (5 bases). The CDR3 sequence is 12 residues long. With 1 base removed from V and 4 bases from J, the gap between germline ends came to 7 bases. Per the germline V gene, CDR1 is SQVTM and CDR2 is ANQGSEA. Here the CDR3 DNA reads TGCAGCGTTGAAGTGGGGGGCACTGAAGCTTTCTTT. Residues: CSVEVGGTEAFF.

The gene calls are TRBV19 and TRBJ1-1; D remains ambiguous. The ends were cut back, 2 bases at V and 5 bases at J, with 12 bases in the middle. This CDR3 is 14 amino acids long. From germline, CDR1 is LNHDA and CDR2 SQIVND (reference sequence). The chain's CDR3 is CASSIIGKGTEAFF. DNA for the CDR3: TGTGCCAGTAGTATAATAGGGAAGGGAACTGAAGCTTTCTTT.

V gene TRBV25-1 combines with J gene TRBJ1-1; 9 nucleotides line up with TRBD1. Unmatched junction bases numbered 8, after V lost 2 bases and J lost 1 base. Looked up from germline, CDR1 is MGHDK and CDR2 is SYGVNS. The CDR3 is 17 amino acids. The CDR3 loop is CASSEAGQGKRNTEAFF. The CDR3 region has the DNA TGTGCCAGCAGTGAAGCCGGACAGGGGAAGAGGAACACTGAAGCTTTCTTT.

This chain joins TRBV7-9 and TRBJ1-2; D is uncertain. This CDR3 region has 13 residues. CDR1 and CDR2 (germline): SEHNR, FQNEAQ (reference sequence). V lost 6 bases and J 2 bases, leaving 10 bases between the germline ends. The CDR3 DNA is TGTGCCAGCAGGGCTGACCTCAACTATGGCTACACCTTC. This translates into CASRADLNYGYTF.

The chain employs TRBV6-5 and TRBJ2-3, with TRBD2 identical over 9 bases. Germline values: CDR1 MNHEY, CDR2 SVGAGI. This CDR3 has 15 amino acids. J was trimmed by 0 bases and V by 6 bases; bases with no gene match: 4. Here the CDR3 DNA reads TGTGCCAGCAGGTCTAGCGGGACTAGCACAGATACGCAGTATTTT. It translates to CASRSSGTSTDTQYF.

The chain carries TRBV30 and TRBJ2-5; 7 bases are a match to TRBD1. CDR3 length equals 11 residues. CDR1 and CDR2 (germline): GTSNPN, SVGIG (reference sequence). With V trimmed by 5 bases and J by 11 bases, 8 bases remained unmatched. CDR3: CAWQQGIQQYF. The CDR3 DNA reads as TGTGCCTGGCAACAGGGGATACAGCAGTACTTC. Drawing the rest from reference TRBV30 and TRBJ2-5, the complete variable domain is SQTIHQWPATLVQPVGSPLSLECTVEGTSNPNLYWYRQAAGRGLQLLFYSVGIGQISSEVPQNLSASRPQDRQFILSSKKLLLSDSGFYLCAWQQGIQQYFGPGTRLLVL.

This chain connects TRBV6-5 to TRBJ1-6, with TRBD1 matching over 8 bases. V lost 6 bases to trimming and J lost 7 bases; unmatched junction nucleotides: 8. Germline V gene lookup returns CDR1 MNHEY and CDR2 SVGAGI. The CDR3 is 15 residues long. This CDR3 is CASSRVDRGNSPLHF. The CDR3 DNA sequence: TGTGCCAGCAGCCGCGTTGACAGGGGAAATTCACCCCTCCACTTT.

The CDR3 DNA sequence: TGTGCCAGCAGTCTCAGGGATACGCAGTATTTT. It is translated as CASSLRDTQYF. The genes are TRBV28 and TRBJ2-3; D is ambiguous. The CDR3 has 11 residues. Germline V gene lookup returns CDR1 MDHEN and CDR2 SYDVKM. With 5 bases removed from V and 6 bases from J, the gap between germline ends came to 6 bases.

The J gene is TRBJ2-3, the V gene TRBV28; D may be TRBD1 (5 bases). The V gene's germline CDR1 is MDHEN and CDR2 SYDVKM. V shed 3 bases and J shed 2 bases, with 9 bases lying between them. This CDR3 spans 14 amino acids. The CDR3 loop reads CASSFRQITDTQYF. In nucleotides, the CDR3 is TGTGCCAGCAGTTTTCGACAGATCACAGATACGCAGTATTTT.

The gene calls are TRBV6-5 and TRBJ1-2; 8 nucleotides match TRBD1. The CDR3 loop spans 15 amino acids. Germline CDR1 MNHEY, CDR2 SVGAGI. V gave up 6 bases and J gave up 8 bases; unmatched junction bases: 14. The CDR3 nucleotides are TGTGCCAGCAGCCAGCTCGGGCAGGGGGCAGGCGGCTACACCTTC. Translated, it gives CASSQLGQGAGGYTF.

J is TRBJ2-7 and V is TRBV6-5; the D gene is possibly TRBD2 (6 bases). The CDR3 has 12 residues. In germline, CDR1 is MNHEY, CDR2 SVGAGI. V was trimmed by 6 bases and J by 12 bases, leaving 18 bases between them. CDR3 region: CASSYGVYGGYF. DNA of the CDR3: TGTGCCAGCAGCTACGGGGTTTACGGGGGGTACTTC.

The chain is built from TRBV4-1 and TRBJ2-1; 10 bases fit TRBD2. J gave up 0 bases and V 7 bases, and 6 bases lay outside the gene matches. The CDR3 has 16 amino acids. The germline gives CDR1 MGHRA, CDR2 YSYEKL. CDR3: CASTLSGRGSYNEQFF. CDR3 nucleotides: TGCGCCAGCACCTTAAGCGGGAGGGGCTCCTACAATGAGCAGTTCTTC.

V and J are TRBV14 and TRBJ2-7; D might be TRBD2 (5 bases). The V and J ends lost 0 bases and 4 bases respectively, with 19 bases between them. The CDR3 has 17 residues. Germline V lookup: CDR1 SGHDN, CDR2 FVKESK. The chain's CDR3 is CASSQDGETLLGYEQYF. The CDR3 DNA is TGTGCCAGCAGCCAAGACGGGGAGACCCTGCTGGGATACGAGCAGTACTTC.

This chain connects TRBV6-4 to TRBJ1-2; 9 positions agree with TRBD1. The ends lost 2 bases at V and 6 bases at J; junction bases unmatched: 10. The germline gives CDR1 MRHNA, CDR2 SNTAGT. This CDR3 comprises 16 residues. CDR3 in DNA: TGTGCCAGCAGTGACACACCGGGACAGGGTGTAGATGGCTACACCTTC. Residues: CASSDTPGQGVDGYTF.

This clone was seen only once. The chain uses TRBV5-8 and TRBJ2-7; TRBD1 matches 7 bases. The J segment lost 2 bases and the V segment lost 4 bases, leaving 12 bases of the junction unmatched. Germline V gene sequence: CDR1 SGHTS, CDR2 YDEGEE. The CDR3 sequence is 16 residues long. The CDR3 nucleotides are TGTGCCAGCAGCCCCCCCGGGACAGAGTTCCCCTACGAGCAGTACTTC. Translation: CASSPPGTEFPYEQYF.

V is TRBV27 and J is TRBJ2-1; 7 bases match TRBD1. J gave up 0 bases and V 7 bases, and 12 bases lay outside the gene matches. The CDR3 extends over 17 amino acids. The germline CDR1 and CDR2 sequences are MNHEY and SMNVEV (reference sequence). CDR3 region: CASTKYPRDSSYNEQFF. CDR3 in DNA: TGTGCCAGCACCAAATATCCCAGGGACAGCTCCTACAATGAGCAGTTCTTC.

The rearrangement links TRBV7-6 to TRBJ2-5; D is undetermined. V was cut by 2 bases and J by 2 bases, with 15 bases left in between. The CDR3 runs to 16 residues. In germline, CDR1 is SGHVS, CDR2 FNYEAQ. CDR3 loop: CASSLYSLGFQETQYF. CDR3 bases: TGTGCCAGCAGCTTATACTCGCTCGGCTTTCAAGAGACCCAGTACTTC.

This chain connects TRBV4-1 to TRBJ2-7, with TRBD1 matching 9 bases. This CDR3 contains 16 residues. Trimming removed 0 bases from V and 6 bases from J; junction bases left unmatched: 9. Looked up from germline, CDR1 is MGHRA and CDR2 is YSYEKL. The CDR3 DNA is TGCGCCAGCAGCCAAGATGTTAGACAGGGGGACGGCGAGCAGTACTTC. Protein: CASSQDVRQGDGEQYF.

Notes on this clone: Other nucleotide sequences from this sample produce the same CDR3. The V call is TRBV28, the J call TRBJ2-2, with D possibly being TRBD1 (6 bases). With 5 bases removed from V and 2 bases from J, the gap between germline ends came to 9 bases. CDR1 is MDHEN, CDR2 SYDVKM, per germline. The length of the CDR3 is 14 residues. CDR3 sequence reads: CASSQQGNTGELFF. The CDR3 DNA reads as TGTGCCAGCAGTCAACAGGGAAACACCGGGGAGCTGTTTTTT.

This sequence joins TRBV7-2 and TRBJ2-1; D gene ambiguous. The V gene's germline CDR1 is SGHTA and CDR2 FQGNSA. CDR3 length: 16 amino acids. Trimming took 5 bases from V and 6 from J, leaving 20 bases between them. The chain's CDR3 is CASSPPLGSEFNEQFF. The CDR3, as DNA: TGTGCCAGCAGCCCCCCCCTGGGCTCCGAATTCAATGAGCAGTTCTTC.

The chain joins TRBV11-2 to TRBJ1-1, with D possibly matching TRBD1 (6 bases). This CDR3 has 15 residues. Germline V gene lookup returns CDR1 SGHAT and CDR2 FQNNGV. Trimming took off 9 bases at V and 2 bases at J, with 19 bases between the two ends. CDR3 sequence (DNA): TGTGCCAGTCATTTAGGGGGGCCAGATAACACTGAAGCTTTCTTT. Protein: CASHLGGPDNTEAFF.

The gene calls are TRBV27 and TRBJ2-3, with D perhaps TRBD1 (5 bases). In germline, CDR1 is MNHEY, CDR2 SMNVEV (reference sequence). Deletions cut 10 bases from V and 3 bases from J, with 20 bases between. CDR3 size: 15 residues. The CDR3 protein is CATQIREGWTDTQYF. The CDR3 nucleotides are TGTGCCACTCAAATCAGGGAAGGTTGGACAGATACGCAGTATTTT.

This chain links TRBV19 with TRBJ2-7; D is unclear. Germline V lookup: CDR1 LNHDA, CDR2 SQIVND (reference sequence). The CDR3 covers 13 residues. V was shortened by 6 bases and J by 2 bases, with 11 bases between the two germline ends. The CDR3 DNA sequence: TGTGCCAGTAGGGGATTTGGGGCCTACGAGCAGTACTTC. It codes for CASRGFGAYEQYF.

The CDR3 DNA reads as TGTGCCAGCAGAACAAATTCCCCAGGCTACACCTTC. Translation: CASRTNSPGYTF. This chain uses TRBV13 with TRBJ1-2; D unclear. Between the trimmed V and J ends, which lost 6 bases and 8 bases, there was a span of 13 bases. Germline assignment: CDR1 PRHDT and CDR2 FYEKMQ (reference sequence). The length of the CDR3 is 12 residues. Complete variable domain (other parts from reference TRBV13 and TRBJ1-2): AAGVIQSPRHLIKEKRETATLKCYPIPRHDTVYWYQQGPGQDPQFLISFYEKMQSDKGSIPDRFSAQQFSDYHSELNMSSLELGDSALYFCASRTNSPGYTFGSGTRLTVV.

The chain uses TRBV9 and TRBJ2-5; 8 nucleotides line up with TRBD1. Unmatched junction bases numbered 2, after V lost 5 bases and J lost 2 bases. CDR1 and CDR2 from the germline V gene are SGDLS and YYNGEE. The CDR3 totals 13 residues. The CDR3, as DNA: TGTGCCAGCAGGGGGACAGGACAAGAGACCCAGTACTTC. This codes for CASRGTGQETQYF.

This sequence joins TRBV27 and TRBJ2-1; TRBD1 matches 8 bases. This CDR3 spans 13 amino acids. Looked up from germline, CDR1 is MNHEY and CDR2 is SMNVEV (reference sequence). The V gene end was trimmed by 8 bases and the J gene end by 6 bases; junction bases not matched to a gene: 6. The CDR3 loop is CASGADRGNEQFF. CDR3 nucleotides: TGTGCCAGCGGGGCCGACAGGGGCAATGAGCAGTTCTTC.

In nucleotides, the CDR3 is TGTGCCAGCAGCTTACGACTAGCCCCGAGGACCGGGGAGCTGTTTTTT. Translation gives CASSLRLAPRTGELFF. V usage is TRBV7-9 and J usage is TRBJ2-2; 7 nucleotides match TRBD2. CDR3 length: 16 residues. Germline V gene data show CDR1 as SEHNR and CDR2 as FQNEAQ (reference sequence). J gave up 5 bases and V 2 bases, and 8 bases lay outside the gene matches. Full variable domain (rest looked up from reference TRBV7-9 and TRBJ2-2): DTGVSQNPRHKITKRGQNVTFRCDPISEHNRLYWYRQTLGQGPEFLTYFQNEAQLEKSRLLSDRFSAERPKGSFSTLEIQRTEQGDSAMYLCASSLRLAPRTGELFFGEGSRLTVL.

This clone was found once. The chain is built from TRBV27 and TRBJ2-1, with 7 positions matching TRBD1. The germline gives CDR1 MNHEY, CDR2 SMNVEV (reference sequence). The V segment lost 0 bases and the J segment 5 bases; nucleotides outside the gene matches: 4. The CDR3 sequence is 15 residues long. CDR3 loop: CASSLSGGTHNEQFF. The CDR3, as DNA: TGTGCCAGCAGTTTATCAGGGGGCACACACAATGAGCAGTTCTTC.